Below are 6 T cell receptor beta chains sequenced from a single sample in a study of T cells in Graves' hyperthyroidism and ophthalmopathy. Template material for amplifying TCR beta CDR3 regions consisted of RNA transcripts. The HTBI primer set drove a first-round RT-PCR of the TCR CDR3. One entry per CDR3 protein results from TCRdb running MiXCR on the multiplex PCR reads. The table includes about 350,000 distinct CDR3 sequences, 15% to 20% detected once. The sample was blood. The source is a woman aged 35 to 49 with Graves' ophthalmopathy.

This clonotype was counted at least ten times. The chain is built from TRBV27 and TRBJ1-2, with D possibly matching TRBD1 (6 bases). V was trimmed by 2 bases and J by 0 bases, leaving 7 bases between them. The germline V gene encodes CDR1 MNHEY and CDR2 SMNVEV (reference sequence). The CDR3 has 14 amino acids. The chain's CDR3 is CASSLKGANYGYTF. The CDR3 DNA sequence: TGTGCCAGCAGTTTAAAGGGGGCTAACTATGGCTACACCTTC.

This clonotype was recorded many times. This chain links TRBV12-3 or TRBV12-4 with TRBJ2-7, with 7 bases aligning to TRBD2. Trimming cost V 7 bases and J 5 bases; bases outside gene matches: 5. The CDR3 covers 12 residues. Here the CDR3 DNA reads TGTGCCAGCAAAGCTAGCGGCCACGAGCAGTACTTC. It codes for CASKASGHEQYF.

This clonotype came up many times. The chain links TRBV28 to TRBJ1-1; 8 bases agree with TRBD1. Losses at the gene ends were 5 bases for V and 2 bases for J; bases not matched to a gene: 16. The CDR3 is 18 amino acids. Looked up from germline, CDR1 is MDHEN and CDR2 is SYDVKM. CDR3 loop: CASSHLMTGVQINTEAFF. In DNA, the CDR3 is TGTGCCAGCAGTCACCTAATGACAGGGGTACAAATCAACACTGAAGCTTTCTTT.

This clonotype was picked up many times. CDR3 coding DNA: TGTGCCAGCAGTCGCCCTCCTCGAGCGGGAATCTCAGATACGCAGTATTTT. Translated: CASSRPPRAGISDTQYF. The chain is built from TRBV6-2 or TRBV6-3 and TRBJ2-3; TRBD2 aligns across 7 bases. Trimming at V came to 5 bases and at J to 4 bases, leaving 15 bases not matched to a gene. Germline CDR1 reads MNHEY; CDR2 reads SVGEGT. The CDR3 length is 17 residues.

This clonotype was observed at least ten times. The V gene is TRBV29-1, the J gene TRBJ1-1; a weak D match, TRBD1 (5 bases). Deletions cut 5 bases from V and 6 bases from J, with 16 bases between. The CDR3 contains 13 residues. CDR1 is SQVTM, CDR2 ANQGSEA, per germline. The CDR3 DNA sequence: TGCAGCGTTAGGGGTAGTGTCGGCGCTGAAGCTTTCTTT. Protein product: CSVRGSVGAEAFF. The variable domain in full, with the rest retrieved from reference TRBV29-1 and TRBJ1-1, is SAVISQKPSRDICQRGTSLTIQCQVDSQVTMMFWYRQQPGQSLTLIATANQGSEATYESGFVIDKFPISRPNLTFSTLTVSNMSPEDSSIYLCSVRGSVGAEAFFGQGTRLTVV.

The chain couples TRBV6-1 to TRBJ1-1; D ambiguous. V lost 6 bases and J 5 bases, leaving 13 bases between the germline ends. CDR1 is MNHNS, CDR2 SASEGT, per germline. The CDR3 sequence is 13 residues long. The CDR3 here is CASSDPARTEAFF. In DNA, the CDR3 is TGTGCCAGCAGCGACCCAGCGAGGACTGAAGCTTTCTTT.